One sample yielded the 17 T cell receptor beta chains listed below, sequenced in a study of CD8 T cells in Susac syndrome. About 0.45 to 1 ug RNA was reverse transcribed with random hexamers. MiXCR, run by TCRdb on the immunoSEQ multiplex PCR reads, gives a single entry per CDR3 protein. The sample lists 200,000 or so distinct CDR3 sequences, nearly 95% occurring once. Sample: CD4+ T cells from PBMCs. Source of these receptors: a human donor with multiple sclerosis.

The chain employs TRBV20-1 and TRBJ1-2; D call uncertain. CDR1 and CDR2 from the germline V gene are DFQATT and SNEGSKA (reference sequence). Trimming cost V 6 bases and J 6 bases, with 11 bases left between them. The CDR3 length is 11 residues. In DNA, the CDR3 is TGCAGTGCCGATAAAGGGAATGGCTACACCTTC. It is translated as CSADKGNGYTF.

The V gene is TRBV20-1, the J gene TRBJ1-1, with D perhaps TRBD1 (5 bases). The germline V gene has CDR1 DFQATT and CDR2 SNEGSKA (reference sequence). The CDR3 is 13 amino acids. Trimming removed 5 bases at V and 9 bases at J, with 19 bases between. The CDR3 DNA follows: TGCAGTGCTCAGAGGGCGGGGGAAAGGAAAGCTTTCTTT. Translated, it gives CSAQRAGERKAFF.

This chain joins TRBV9 and TRBJ2-1; D unclear. This CDR3 has 14 amino acids. Between the trimmed V and J ends, which lost 4 bases and 4 bases, there was a span of 12 bases. Germline V gene data show CDR1 as SGDLS and CDR2 as YYNGEE. CDR3 sequence reads: CASSTVGAYNEQFF. In nucleotides, the CDR3 is TGTGCCAGCAGCACAGTAGGAGCTTACAATGAGCAGTTCTTC.

V is TRBV27 and J is TRBJ2-5, with D possibly being TRBD2 (5 bases). Germline CDR1 MNHEY, CDR2 SMNVEV (reference sequence). CDR3 length equals 12 residues. The V gene lost 8 bases and the J gene lost 6 bases, with 13 bases spanning the gap. The CDR3 protein is CASGAGGKTQYF. The CDR3 coding sequence is TGTGCCAGCGGCGCGGGCGGTAAGACCCAGTACTTC.

The genes are TRBV24-1 and TRBJ2-1, with 11 bases identical to TRBD2. The CDR3 is 15 residues long. V was pared by 4 bases and J by 3 bases, with 1 base of the junction left unmatched. The germline CDR1 and CDR2 sequences are KGHDR and SFDVKD. CDR3 loop: CATSDGTSGYNEQFF. CDR3 sequence (DNA): TGTGCCACCAGTGACGGGACTAGCGGCTACAATGAGCAGTTCTTC.

The rearrangement links TRBV24-1 to TRBJ2-3; 7 positions match TRBD2. The ends lost 5 bases at V and 2 bases at J; junction bases unmatched: 9. The CDR3 contains 16 residues. The V gene's germline CDR1 is KGHDR and CDR2 SFDVKD. The CDR3 spells CATSGGKRGATDTQYF. Here the CDR3 DNA reads TGTGCCACCAGTGGGGGTAAGCGGGGAGCCACAGATACGCAGTATTTT.

The V call is TRBV10-3, the J call TRBJ2-1; D possibly corresponds to TRBD1 (5 bases). CDR3 length: 14 amino acids. Per the germline V gene, CDR1 is ENHRY and CDR2 is SYGVKD. V was pared by 4 bases and J by 6 bases, with 13 bases between. CDR3 in DNA: TGTGCCATCAGTGCAGGGTGGAACGCCAATGAGCAGTTCTTC. Protein sequence: CAISAGWNANEQFF.

CDR3 sequence: CASSQEGLVNEQFF. CDR3 coding DNA: TGCGCCAGCAGCCAGGAGGGACTAGTCAATGAGCAGTTCTTC. This sequence joins TRBV4-1 and TRBJ2-1, with 8 bases that match TRBD2. The germline V gene has CDR1 MGHRA and CDR2 YSYEKL. The CDR3 totals 14 residues. After removal of 3 bases from V and 6 bases from J, the junction contained 4 bases not matched to a gene.

The genes are TRBV20-1 and TRBJ2-7, with TRBD2 identical over 11 bases. Germline V gene data show CDR1 as DFQATT and CDR2 as SNEGSKA (reference sequence). The junction had 6 bases not matched to a gene; V was cut back by 6 bases and J by 2 bases. The CDR3 is made up of 14 amino acids. DNA of the CDR3: TGCAGTGCCCTGGGACTAGCGGCCACCTACGAGCAGTACTTC. The encoded protein is CSALGLAATYEQYF.

This clonotype was counted a few times. The chain couples TRBV15 to TRBJ1-5; weak D call: TRBD1 (5 bases). V was trimmed by 0 bases and J by 7 bases, leaving 10 bases between them. Per the germline V gene, CDR1 is LNHNV and CDR2 is YYDKDF (reference sequence). The CDR3 spans 14 residues. The CDR3 loop is CATSRDGQGQPQHF. The CDR3 DNA reads TGTGCCACCAGCAGAGATGGTCAGGGACAGCCCCAGCATTTT.

The rearrangement uses TRBV29-1 and TRBJ1-1; TRBD1 matches 12 bases. The V segment lost 7 bases and the J segment 4 bases; nucleotides outside the gene matches: 10. The germline V gene has CDR1 SQVTM and CDR2 ANQGSEA. CDR3 length equals 15 residues. The CDR3 DNA is TGCAGCGGAACCGGGACAGGGGGCGGGAGCACTGAAGCTTTCTTT. Translation: CSGTGTGGGSTEAFF. The full variable domain, with the rest looked up from reference TRBV29-1 and TRBJ1-1, is SAVISQKPSRDICQRGTSLTIQCQVDSQVTMMFWYRQQPGQSLTLIATANQGSEATYESGFVIDKFPISRPNLTFSTLTVSNMSPEDSSIYLCSGTGTGGGSTEAFFGQGTRLTVV.

The CDR3 reads CASSSDGLIEQYF. Written as DNA, the CDR3 is TGTGCCAGCAGTTCAGACGGTTTAATCGAGCAGTACTTC. This chain connects TRBV6-5 to TRBJ2-7; D gene ambiguous. Between the trimmed V and J ends, which lost 4 bases and 6 bases, there was a span of 13 bases. This CDR3 contains 13 residues. Germline loops: CDR1 MNHEY, CDR2 SVGAGI.

J is TRBJ2-3 and V is TRBV29-1, with D tentatively TRBD2 (6 bases). The germline V gene encodes CDR1 SQVTM and CDR2 ANQGSEA. The length of the CDR3 is 15 residues. Trimming took 1 base from V and 4 from J, leaving 15 bases between them. CDR3 in amino acids: CSVEVRGTVADTQYF. In DNA form, the CDR3 reads TGCAGCGTTGAAGTGCGCGGGACCGTGGCAGATACGCAGTATTTT.

The rearrangement uses TRBV24-1 and TRBJ2-3, with D possibly being TRBD1 (5 bases). Germline CDR1 KGHDR, CDR2 SFDVKD. The CDR3 runs 14 residues. V lost 5 bases and J lost 3, with 11 bases in between. CDR3: CATSVAGPTDTQYF. The CDR3 nucleotides are TGTGCCACCAGTGTGGCAGGGCCAACAGATACGCAGTATTTT.

The chain joins TRBV2 to TRBJ2-1, with no clear D. The length of the CDR3 is 11 residues. Looked up from germline, CDR1 is SNHLY and CDR2 is FYNNEI. The V end lost 7 bases, the J end lost 8 bases, and 9 bases lay between the germline ends. The chain's CDR3 is CASTSFHEQFF. The CDR3 DNA reads as TGTGCCAGCACTAGTTTTCATGAGCAGTTCTTC.

The rearrangement joins TRBV29-1 to TRBJ1-2; TRBD1 agrees at 8 bases. Germline CDR1 reads SQVTM; CDR2 reads ANQGSEA. Unmatched junction bases numbered 12, after V lost 6 bases and J lost 6 bases. The CDR3 has 14 amino acids. The CDR3 DNA reads as TGCAGCGTCAACTATCAGGGGGCCTGGGATGGCTACACCTTC. This sequence encodes CSVNYQGAWDGYTF.

The V and J genes are TRBV20-1 and TRBJ2-7; D uncertain. The CDR3 length is 10 residues. Trimming took 4 bases from V and 5 from J, leaving 6 bases between them. Looked up from germline, CDR1 is DFQATT and CDR2 is SNEGSKA (reference sequence). The CDR3 reads CSAIGNEQYF. The DNA of the CDR3 is TGCAGTGCTATAGGGAACGAGCAGTACTTC.